This TCR beta chain was profiled in a study of blood T cell repertoires in COVID-19. Study-wide background: There were acute and convalescent COVID-19 samples, and they came from the United States, Italy and Spain. PBMCs, B-cell-depleted T cells, or T cells were the source of the cDNA or gDNA that made up the material.

In the authors' workflow: Cell counts per sample came from amplifying reference gene primers. TCRdb's copy holds only in-frame clones and misses some; the assay was immunoSEQ multiplex PCR. The DNA was the basis for D and trimming; V, J and clone size are from that table. Of about 64,000 clones in the sample, about nine tenths were seen once. Germline CDR1 MNHEY, CDR2 SVGEGT. The V and J ends lost 5 bases and 7 bases respectively, with 17 bases between them. This CDR3 contains 14 residues. A Seattle source enrolled patients during active infection and followed them longitudinally. This clonotype was sampled from a woman aged 60 to 75 with COVID-19, enrolled during active disease. Sequenced material: peripheral blood. J is TRBJ1-2 and V is TRBV6-2 or TRBV6-3; D remains ambiguous. In DNA, the CDR3 is TGTGCCAGCAGTCCCGGAACCTATGCGGGTGGCTACACCTTC. Amino acid sequence: CASSPGTYAGGYTF.